This is a list of T cell receptor beta chains from one sample in a study of OX40 agonist ivuxolimab in advanced cancers. TCRdb's copy holds only in-frame clones and misses some; the assay was immunoSEQ multiplex PCR. Of about 43,000 clones in the sample, approximately 83% were seen once. The sample consisted of CD4+ or CD8+ T cells sorted from blood, taken in a trial of the OX40 agonist ivuxolimab. Receptors were obtained from an adult with an advanced solid tumor such as melanoma, head and neck, liver or kidney cancer. Each CDR3 is given with its conserved first and last residue.

TRBV7-9 | CASSSLGGQGGGSVEQYF
TRBV28 | CASRQGTAEAFF
TRBV19 | CASSMIPGQYYPEAFF
TRBV19 | CASSTGWNTEAFF
TRBV10-3 | CAISGSRGSYDQETQYF
TRBV6-4 | CASSDSGSPLHF
TRBV6-6 | CASSYRHVEYF
TRBV6-1 | CASSEYGGSSTDTQYF
TRBV18 | CASSQTGWGETQYF
TRBV27 | CASSHGLAGGNEQFF
TRBV27 | CASSTYNEQFF
TRBV19 | CASSTREGTEAFF
TRBV5-1 | CASSSGTRWNSPLHF
TRBV27 | CASRTGLRSPLHF
TRBV18 | CASSPKDQPYGYTF
TRBV19 | CASSAEGVRHTGELFF
TRBV4-1 | CASRQDPEGSYGEQYF
TRBV13 | CASSIPGLAGDTGELFF
TRBV6-1 | CAVYLGTEAFF
TRBV19 | CASSNSGGTYNEQFF